What follows is one T cell receptor beta chain and its context. Its antigen is still unknown. Trimming stripped 5 bases from V and 4 bases from J, with 7 bases between. The length of the CDR3 is 12 residues. Germline assignment: CDR1 SNHLY and CDR2 FYNNEI. This sample is drawn from a study of Tregs in tolerant kidney transplant recipients. Background on the study: A 3-day belatacept mixed lymphocyte reaction, sometimes plus 5-day graft donor restimulation, preceded CD4+CD25+CD127- sorting. Sorting used antibodies to exclude donor cells.

Sequencing used immunoSEQ multiplex PCR; TCRdb keeps in-frame clones, though not all of them. The sample contains some 20,000 clones, around three fifths of which appear only once. General study results and limits: Biological reproducibility was not directly addressed in this study. Few patients were studied, so findings need validation in larger groups.

The sequencing input was Tregs from blood cultured with allogeneic cells. This clonotype originated in a human donor in good health. V gene TRBV2 combines with J gene TRBJ2-3, with D unresolved. CDR3 sequence reads: CASSKDADTQYF. The CDR3 bases are TGTGCCAGCAGTAAAGATGCAGATACGCAGTATTTT.